One sample yielded the 22 T cell receptor beta chains listed below, sequenced in a study of identical twins. TCRdb processed the 5' RACE reads anew with MiXCR; each CDR3 protein has one entry. Found here are about 700,000 distinct CDR3 sequences, 8.5% to 9.5% of them singletons; the top ten hold roughly 0.97%. These data are also associated with another study on yellow fever vaccine responses in identical twins.

Sequencing was done on a sample of PBMCs. The receptor source for this set is a woman aged 18 to 35 in good health.

This clonotype came up a few times. V and J are TRBV20-1 and TRBJ2-5, with unresolved D. Germline V gene sequence: CDR1 DFQATT, CDR2 SNEGSKA (reference sequence). Deletions cut 0 bases from V and 6 bases from J, with 14 bases between. This CDR3 is 14 amino acids long. As DNA, the CDR3 is TGCAGTGCTAGAGAGGCACCTGGGCGGCAGACCCAGTACTTC. Translating it yields CSAREAPGRQTQYF.

The rearrangement links TRBV11-2 to TRBJ2-2, with D unresolved. This CDR3 spans 10 amino acids. Germline CDR1 and CDR2: SGHAT and FQNNGV. The V end lost 3 bases, the J end lost 7 bases, and 0 bases lay between the germline ends. The CDR3 sequence: CASSFGELFF. Here the CDR3 DNA reads TGTGCCAGCAGCTTCGGGGAGCTGTTTTTT.

V usage is TRBV5-6 and J usage is TRBJ2-7; no clear D gene. The V gene's germline CDR1 is SGHDT and CDR2 YYEEEE. V lost 0 bases to trimming and J lost 3 bases, with 10 bases between them. The CDR3 spans 14 residues. This CDR3 is CASSLANRRYEQYF. The CDR3 region has the DNA TGTGCCAGCAGCTTGGCCAACCGCCGCTACGAGCAGTACTTC.

The J gene is TRBJ2-7, the V gene TRBV6-1; 7 bases are a match to TRBD1. Germline V CDR1 and CDR2: MNHNS, SASEGT. The CDR3 has 14 amino acids. V dropped 6 bases and J dropped 2; count of bases not matched to a gene: 7. DNA for the CDR3: TGTGCCAGCAGCCCAAACGGACAGGCCTACGAGCAGTACTTC. It yields the protein CASSPNGQAYEQYF.

CDR3 region: CASRLTGPGGTDTQYF. In nucleotides, the CDR3 is TGTGCCAGCAGACTCACCGGGCCCGGCGGCACAGATACGCAGTATTTT. The rearrangement links TRBV4-2 to TRBJ2-3; no clear D gene. The V gene lost 6 bases and the J gene lost 1 base, with 17 bases spanning the gap. In germline, CDR1 is LGHNA, CDR2 YNFKEQ. The CDR3 spans 16 residues.

This clonotype was observed a handful of times. The chain couples TRBV3-1 to TRBJ2-1; no clear D. The germline CDR1 and CDR2 sequences are LGHDT and YNNKEL (reference sequence). The CDR3 contains 13 residues. V was trimmed by 4 bases and J by 4 bases, leaving 8 bases between them. In DNA, the CDR3 is TGTGCCAGCAGCCTGATGGGGTACAATGAGCAGTTCTTC. This translates into CASSLMGYNEQFF.

This clonotype was recorded many times. This chain uses TRBV28 with TRBJ1-5, with D tentatively TRBD1 (6 bases). This CDR3 spans 15 amino acids. Germline lookup yields CDR1 MDHEN and CDR2 SYDVKM. The V gene lost 6 bases and the J gene lost 2 bases, with 14 bases spanning the gap. The CDR3, as DNA: TGTGCCAGCAGGAATCCGGGGGCAGGCAATCAGCCCCAGCATTTT. It specifies CASRNPGAGNQPQHF.

This clonotype was counted between two and nine times. This rearrangement joins TRBV12-3 or TRBV12-4 to TRBJ2-2, with D possibly TRBD2 on 6 matching bases. The CDR3 contains 14 residues. V was clipped by 4 bases and J by 4 bases, with 10 bases between them. The CDR3 loop is CASSSGDRTGELFF. The CDR3 region has the DNA TGTGCCAGCAGTTCGGGGGACCGCACCGGGGAGCTGTTTTTT.

The chain carries TRBV21-1 and TRBJ2-7; TRBD1 is the table's D call, not checked against the DNA. TRBV21-1 is designated a pseudogene. This CDR3 has 11 residues. CDR3 sequence: CASPRITQQYF. The CDR3 nucleotides read TGTGCCAGCCCCCGGATTACACAGCAGTACTTC.

The chain combines TRBV10-3 with TRBJ2-1; 9 bases are a match to TRBD2. J was trimmed by 5 bases and V by 4 bases; bases with no gene match: 12. The CDR3 runs 17 residues. Germline V CDR1 and CDR2: ENHRY, SYGVKD. CDR3 amino acids: CAISGPAGGTLHNEQFF. CDR3 sequence (DNA): TGTGCCATCAGTGGCCCTGCGGGGGGGACCCTCCACAATGAGCAGTTCTTC.

This chain joins TRBV7-2 and TRBJ2-7, with D hard to call. The CDR3 has 13 residues. Germline V gene sequence: CDR1 SGHTA, CDR2 FQGNSA. Trimming stripped 3 bases from V and 2 bases from J, with 8 bases between. CDR3 nucleotide sequence: TGTGCCAGCAGCTTTACCCATGCCTACGAGCAGTACTTC. Protein product: CASSFTHAYEQYF.

The chain combines TRBV27 with TRBJ2-7; 9 bases are a match to TRBD1. Per germline, CDR1 MNHEY and CDR2 SMNVEV (reference sequence). V shed 3 bases, J shed 7 bases, and the junction held 7 bases outside the gene matches. The CDR3 contains 14 residues. The CDR3 loop is CASSFRTGVGEQYF. The CDR3 DNA reads as TGTGCCAGCAGTTTTCGGACAGGGGTGGGTGAGCAGTACTTC.

This clonotype has at least ten counts. The rearrangement links TRBV6-1 to TRBJ1-1; D is undetermined. CDR3 size: 13 residues. Looked up from germline, CDR1 is MNHNS and CDR2 is SASEGT. Trimming left V 7 bases short and J 4 bases short, with 13 bases between. CDR3 DNA: TGTGCCAGCATGAGAGGGAAGGTCACTGAAGCTTTCTTT. Translating gives CASMRGKVTEAFF.

The V gene is TRBV6-1, the J gene TRBJ2-1; TRBD2 matches at 10 bases. The ends lost 6 bases at V and 6 bases at J; junction bases unmatched: 8. CDR1 is MNHNS and CDR2 is SASEGT in the germline V gene. The CDR3 contains 15 residues. CDR3 protein: CASSLEAGGVNEQFF. The CDR3 DNA sequence: TGTGCCAGCAGCCTCGAAGCGGGGGGGGTCAATGAGCAGTTCTTC.

In this sample, this clonotype turned up many times. The chain employs TRBV6-4 and TRBJ2-3, with 13 bases aligning to TRBD2. This CDR3 has 16 residues. Germline V lookup: CDR1 MRHNA, CDR2 SNTAGT. Unmatched junction bases numbered 2, after V lost 5 bases and J lost 0 bases. CDR3 DNA: TGTGCCAGCAGTCAACTAGCGGGGGGGAGCACAGATACGCAGTATTTT. It translates to CASSQLAGGSTDTQYF.

This clonotype has a handful of counts. The chain has TRBV6-5 and TRBJ1-1; D may be TRBD1 (6 bases). CDR1 MNHEY and CDR2 SVGAGI come from the germline V gene. CDR3 length: 14 residues. V shed 2 bases and J shed 8 bases, with 15 bases lying between them. The CDR3 nucleotides are TGTGCCAGCAGTTACGAAGGGAGACAGGACGAAGCTTTCTTT. This codes for CASSYEGRQDEAFF.

The chain links TRBV12-3 or TRBV12-4 to TRBJ1-6; no reliable D call. The CDR3 spans 14 residues. V lost 0 bases to trimming and J lost 7 bases, with 7 bases between them. For the CDR3, the DNA is TGTGCCAGCAGTTTAGCGAAATTCAATTCACCCCTCCACTTT. Protein sequence: CASSLAKFNSPLHF.

This clonotype was found many times. The rearrangement joins TRBV21-1 to TRBJ1-4; TRBD1 is taken as the D call from the table, unchecked against the DNA. TRBV21-1 is annotated as a pseudogene. The CDR3 runs to 15 residues. CDR3 protein: CASPLTGQGCEKLFF. CDR3 DNA: TGTGCCAGTCCCCTAACTGGACAGGGTTGTGAAAAACTGTTTTTT.

The chain couples TRBV10-3 to TRBJ2-7; 7 bases align to TRBD1. This CDR3 is 12 amino acids long. V lost 5 bases and J lost 5; bases outside the gene matches: 3. The germline gives CDR1 ENHRY, CDR2 SYGVKD. The CDR3 nucleotides read TGTGCCATCAGTCGCGACAGGGACGAGCAGTACTTC. The encoded protein is CAISRDRDEQYF.

This clonotype was counted a few times. J is TRBJ2-1 and V is TRBV3-1, with TRBD2 identical over 8 bases. V shed 1 base and J 4 bases; nucleotides not matched to a gene: 6. This CDR3 region has 16 residues. CDR1 and CDR2 (germline): LGHDT, YNNKEL (reference sequence). CDR3 region: CASSQAKGLGYNEQFF. CDR3 bases: TGTGCCAGCAGCCAAGCCAAGGGACTAGGATACAATGAGCAGTTCTTC.

CDR3 sequence: CASSYDRVVETQYF. CDR3 DNA sequence: TGCGCCAGCAGCTACGACAGGGTGGTAGAGACCCAGTACTTC. The chain recombines TRBV4-1 with TRBJ2-5; 7 bases agree with TRBD1. The germline V gene has CDR1 MGHRA and CDR2 YSYEKL. Trimming at V came to 5 bases and at J to 4 bases, leaving 7 bases not matched to a gene. This CDR3 is 14 amino acids long.

This clonotype was seen more than once but under ten times. The V gene is TRBV29-1, the J gene TRBJ1-5; perhaps TRBD1 as D (6 bases). CDR3 length: 14 residues. Germline CDR1 SQVTM, CDR2 ANQGSEA. Trimming stripped 7 bases from V and 4 bases from J, with 17 bases between. CDR3 coding DNA: TGCAGCGCCCAGGGTCAGGGGTTAAATCAGCCCCAGCATTTT. It codes for CSAQGQGLNQPQHF.